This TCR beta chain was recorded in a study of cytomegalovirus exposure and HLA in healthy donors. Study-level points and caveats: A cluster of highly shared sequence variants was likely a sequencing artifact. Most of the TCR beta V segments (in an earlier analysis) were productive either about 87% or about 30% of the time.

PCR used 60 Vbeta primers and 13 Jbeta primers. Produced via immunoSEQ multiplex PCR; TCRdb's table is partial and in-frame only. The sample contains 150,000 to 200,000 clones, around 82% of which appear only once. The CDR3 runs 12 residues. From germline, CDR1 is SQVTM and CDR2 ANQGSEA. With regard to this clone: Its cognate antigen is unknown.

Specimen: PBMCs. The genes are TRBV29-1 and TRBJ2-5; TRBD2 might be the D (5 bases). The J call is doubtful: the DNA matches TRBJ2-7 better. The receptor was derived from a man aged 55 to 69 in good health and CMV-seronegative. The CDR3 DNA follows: TGCAGCGTTGGGACGGGATCCCACGAGCAGTACTTC. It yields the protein CSVGTGSHEQYF.